The text below deals with one T cell receptor (beta chain). The same CDR3 can be traced to other DNA sequences in this sample. Only in-frame clones appear in the TCRdb table, and some are missing; sequencing was by immunoSEQ multiplex PCR. The table shows some 150,000 clones, with around 82% occurring only once. Germline CDR1 reads DFQATT; CDR2 reads SNEGSKA (reference sequence). Deletions cut 6 bases from V and 5 bases from J, with 10 bases between. CDR3 length: 11 residues. Participants, 18 to 89 years old, spanned around 25 US areas. Donors of Cohort 3 who recovered were those that had two negative PCRs, clearance, or symptom resolution. The data are from a study of blood T cell repertoires in COVID-19.

The origin of this receptor is a woman in her forties or fifties who had recovered from COVID-19. The chain employs TRBV20-1 and TRBJ1-1; perhaps TRBD1 as D (6 bases). The sequenced sample was PBMCs or T cells enriched from blood (not recorded which). This chain's CDR3 is CSASRGTEAFF. In DNA form, the CDR3 reads TGCAGTGCCAGCAGGGGAACTGAAGCTTTCTTT.